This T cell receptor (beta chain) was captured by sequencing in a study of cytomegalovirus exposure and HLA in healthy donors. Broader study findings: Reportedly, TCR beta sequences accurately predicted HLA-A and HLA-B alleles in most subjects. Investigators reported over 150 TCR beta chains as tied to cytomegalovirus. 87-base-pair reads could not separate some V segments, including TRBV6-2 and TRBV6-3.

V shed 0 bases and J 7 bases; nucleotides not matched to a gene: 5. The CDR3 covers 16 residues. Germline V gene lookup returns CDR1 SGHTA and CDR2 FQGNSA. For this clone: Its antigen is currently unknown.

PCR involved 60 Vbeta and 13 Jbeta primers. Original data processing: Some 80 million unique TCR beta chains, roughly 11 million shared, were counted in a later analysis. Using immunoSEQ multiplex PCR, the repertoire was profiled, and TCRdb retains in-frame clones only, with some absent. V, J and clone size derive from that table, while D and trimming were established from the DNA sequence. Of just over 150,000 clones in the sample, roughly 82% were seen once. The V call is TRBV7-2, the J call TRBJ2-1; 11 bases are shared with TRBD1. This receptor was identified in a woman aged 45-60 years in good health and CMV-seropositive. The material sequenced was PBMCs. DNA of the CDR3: TGTGCCAGCAGCTTAGCGGACAGGGGGCGCGGGAATGAGCAGTTCTTC. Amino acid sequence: CASSLADRGRGNEQFF.